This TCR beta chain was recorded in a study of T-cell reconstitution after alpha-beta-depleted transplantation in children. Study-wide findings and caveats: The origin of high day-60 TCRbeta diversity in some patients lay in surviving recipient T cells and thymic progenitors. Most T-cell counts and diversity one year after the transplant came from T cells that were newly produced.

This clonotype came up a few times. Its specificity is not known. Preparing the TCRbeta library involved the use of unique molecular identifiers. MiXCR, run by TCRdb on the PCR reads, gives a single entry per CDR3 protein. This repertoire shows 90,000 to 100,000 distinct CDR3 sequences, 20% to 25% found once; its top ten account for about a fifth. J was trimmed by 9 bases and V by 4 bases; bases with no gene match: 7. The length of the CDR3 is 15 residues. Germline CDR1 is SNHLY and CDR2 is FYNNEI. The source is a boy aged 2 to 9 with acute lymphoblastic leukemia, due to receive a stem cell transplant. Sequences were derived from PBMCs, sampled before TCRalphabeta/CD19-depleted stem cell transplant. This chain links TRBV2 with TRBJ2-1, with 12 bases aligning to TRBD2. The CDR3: CASSVVTSGSSEQFF. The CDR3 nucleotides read TGTGCCAGCAGTGTAGTGACTAGCGGGAGTAGTGAGCAGTTCTTC.